A single sample is the source of the 16 T cell receptor beta chains below, sequenced in a study of technical replicates of blood from several donors. TCRdb's table, derived via immunoSEQ multiplex PCR, lists solely in-frame clones and lacks some. The sample shows about 83,000 clones, about 97% of them seen only once. Material for sequencing was T cells isolated from PBMCs. The receptors come from a human donor in good health.

The chain is built from TRBV19 and TRBJ2-3; 7 bases are a match to TRBD1. This CDR3 has 15 residues. CDR1 LNHDA and CDR2 SQIVND come from the germline V gene (reference sequence). The trim removed 5 bases at V and 3 bases at J, leaving 8 bases unmatched. The CDR3 sequence is CASSSSGRGTDTQYF. The CDR3 nucleotides read TGTGCCAGTAGTTCATCGGGCAGGGGGACAGATACGCAGTATTTT.

The chain recombines TRBV27 with TRBJ2-2; 8 nucleotides line up with TRBD1. The CDR3 totals 16 residues. Trimming removed 2 bases from V and 6 bases from J; junction bases left unmatched: 8. Looked up from germline, CDR1 is MNHEY and CDR2 is SMNVEV (reference sequence). This CDR3 reads CASSLGQGAWPGELFF. In DNA, the CDR3 is TGTGCCAGCAGTTTAGGGCAGGGGGCCTGGCCCGGGGAGCTGTTTTTT.

The rearrangement joins TRBV5-5 to TRBJ1-3; D might be TRBD1 (6 bases). The CDR3 has 15 residues. The V end lost 0 bases, the J end lost 3 bases, and 10 bases lay between the germline ends. Germline V gene data show CDR1 as SGHKS and CDR2 as YYEKEE (reference sequence). CDR3 protein: CASSLVGAYGNTIYF. CDR3 DNA: TGTGCCAGCAGCTTGGTGGGGGCTTATGGAAACACCATATATTTT.

This CDR3 is CASSNRGRDGYTF. As DNA, the CDR3 is TGTGCCAGCAGCAACAGGGGTCGAGATGGCTACACCTTC. The chain uses TRBV6-5 and TRBJ1-2; the match to TRBD1 covers 7 bases. Germline assignment: CDR1 MNHEY and CDR2 SVGAGI. With V trimmed by 6 bases and J by 6 bases, 7 bases remained unmatched. This CDR3 is built from 13 residues.

This clone was observed a single time. V usage is TRBV19 and J usage is TRBJ2-1; 11 nucleotides agree with TRBD2. The CDR3 sequence is 15 residues long. Trimming at V came to 7 bases and at J to 8 bases, leaving 10 bases not matched to a gene. Germline V gene sequence: CDR1 LNHDA, CDR2 SQIVND (reference sequence). The CDR3 loop is CASTRGLAEGDEQFF. The CDR3 region has the DNA TGTGCCAGTACCAGGGGACTAGCGGAGGGCGATGAGCAGTTCTTC.

The V and J genes are TRBV28 and TRBJ1-2, with D tentatively TRBD1 (5 bases). Germline loops: CDR1 MDHEN, CDR2 SYDVKM. V shed 2 bases and J shed 9 bases, with 16 bases lying between them. CDR3 length: 14 amino acids. The CDR3 here is CASSLQGRSGSYTF. CDR3 bases: TGTGCCAGCAGTTTACAGGGCCGGTCAGGGAGCTACACCTTC.

This CDR3 reads CASSFLPPEPAAYNEQFF. The CDR3 coding sequence is TGTGCCAGCAGCTTTTTACCCCCGGAGCCCGCAGCCTACAATGAGCAGTTCTTC. This chain links TRBV7-3 with TRBJ2-1, with D unclear. CDR1 is SGHTA and CDR2 is FQGTGA in the germline V gene. The CDR3 has 18 amino acids. Trimming took 3 bases from V and 2 from J, leaving 20 bases between them. Filled out from reference TRBV7-3 and TRBJ2-1, the complete variable domain reads GAGVSQTPSNKVTEKGKYVELRCDPISGHTALYWYRQSLGQGPEFLIYFQGTGAADDSGLPNDRFFAVRPEGSVSTLKIQRTERGDSAVYLCASSFLPPEPAAYNEQFFGPGTRLTVL.

The chain couples TRBV10-3 to TRBJ2-1, with D perhaps TRBD2 (6 bases). The germline CDR1 and CDR2 sequences are ENHRY and SYGVKD. V shed 6 bases and J shed 5 bases, with 14 bases lying between them. The CDR3 extends over 14 amino acids. CDR3 amino acids: CAIRSGGENNEQFF. The CDR3 DNA reads as TGTGCCATCAGGAGCGGAGGGGAGAACAATGAGCAGTTCTTC.

The V and J genes are TRBV13 and TRBJ2-7; D may be TRBD1 (5 bases). Germline values: CDR1 PRHDT, CDR2 FYEKMQ (reference sequence). Deletions cut 3 bases from V and 3 bases from J, with 15 bases between. The CDR3 contains 15 residues. For the CDR3, the DNA is TGTGCCAGCAGCTTCATCCAGGACATGTACTACGAGCAGTACTTC. Residues: CASSFIQDMYYEQYF.

The gene calls are TRBV18 and TRBJ2-7; 10 nucleotides line up with TRBD1. This CDR3 has 16 amino acids. Germline V gene lookup returns CDR1 KGHSH and CDR2 LQKENI. Trimming cost V 6 bases and J 0 bases; bases outside gene matches: 8. The CDR3 DNA reads as TGTGCCAGCTCCCCCCAGGGGACAGGGGACTCCTACGAGCAGTACTTC. Translated, it gives CASSPQGTGDSYEQYF.

The CDR3 spells CAWSAGGQGYEQYF. The DNA for the CDR3 is TGTGCCTGGAGTGCAGGCGGTCAGGGGTACGAGCAGTACTTC. The genes are TRBV30 and TRBJ2-7; TRBD1 might be the D (6 bases). The germline V gene encodes CDR1 GTSNPN and CDR2 SVGIG (reference sequence). V lost 1 base and J lost 4, with 14 bases in between. There are 14 residues in the CDR3. The whole variable domain, remainder taken from reference TRBV30 and TRBJ2-7, is SQTIHQWPATLVQPVGSPLSLECTVEGTSNPNLYWYRQAAGRGLQLLFYSVGIGQISSEVPQNLSASRPQDRQFILSSKKLLLSDSGFYLCAWSAGGQGYEQYFGPGTRLTVT.

The rearrangement joins TRBV2 to TRBJ2-5; 9 nucleotides agree with TRBD1. J gave up 6 bases and V 2 bases, and 16 bases lay outside the gene matches. CDR1 SNHLY and CDR2 FYNNEI come from the germline V gene. The CDR3 extends over 18 amino acids. In DNA, the CDR3 is TGTGCCAGCAGTGAAAATATGTGGGGGGACAGGGCTGGAAAGACCCAGTACTTC. The encoded protein is CASSENMWGDRAGKTQYF. Looking up the rest from reference TRBV2 and TRBJ2-5 gives the full variable domain: EPEVTQTPSHQVTQMGQEVILRCVPISNHLYFYWYRQILGQKVEFLVSFYNNEISEKSEIFDDQFSVERPDGSNFTLKIRSTKLEDSAMYFCASSENMWGDRAGKTQYFGPGTRLLVL.

The chain recombines TRBV27 with TRBJ1-2, with D perhaps matching TRBD1 (5 bases). V was clipped by 2 bases and J by 6 bases, with 13 bases between them. The CDR3 is 14 residues long. CDR1 is MNHEY and CDR2 is SMNVEV in the germline V gene (reference sequence). The CDR3 DNA follows: TGTGCCAGCAGTTTAAACAGGAGAGTTGATGGCTACACCTTC. It codes for CASSLNRRVDGYTF.

The genes are TRBV6-4 and TRBJ1-4, with no clear D. This CDR3 contains 8 residues. Germline CDR1 MRHNA, CDR2 SNTAGT. Trimming took off 8 bases at V and 12 bases at J, with 4 bases between the two ends. CDR3 bases: TGTGCCAGCGGAGAACTGTTTTTT. Its protein is CASGELFF.

The chain couples TRBV9 to TRBJ2-5; D is ambiguous. This CDR3 has 16 residues. V gave up 0 bases and J gave up 2 bases, with 14 bases separating them. Germline CDR1 SGDLS, CDR2 YYNGEE. The CDR3 bases are TGTGCCAGCAGCGTAGGGGTTAGTCTCGGGCAAGAGACCCAGTACTTC. Translating gives CASSVGVSLGQETQYF.

This chain links TRBV28 with TRBJ1-1; unclear D gene. CDR3 length equals 15 residues. Trimming removed 5 bases from V and 4 bases from J, with 17 bases in between. Germline CDR1 MDHEN, CDR2 SYDVKM. DNA of the CDR3: TGTGCCAGCAGTCCGCGGACTGCCCAGAGCACTGAAGCTTTCTTT. It translates to CASSPRTAQSTEAFF.